This note documents a single T cell receptor (beta chain) sequence. As yet, its antigen is unknown. These data belong to a study of OX40 agonist ivuxolimab in advanced cancers. V lost 0 bases to trimming and J lost 2 bases, with 9 bases between them. The CDR3 covers 14 residues. The germline V gene encodes CDR1 SGHKS and CDR2 YYEKEE (reference sequence). Findings and caveats of the study: Dose levels from 0.1 to 3.0 mg/kg saw CD4+ and CD8+ blood T cells expand clonally by week 6.

Measured with immunoSEQ multiplex PCR; TCRdb has only the in-frame clones, and not every one. The sample yields about 70,000 clones, more than 80% seen once. V is TRBV5-5 and J is TRBJ2-7; D perhaps matches TRBD1 (6 bases). The source of this sequence is an adult with an advanced solid tumor such as melanoma, head and neck, liver or kidney cancer. The sample was CD4+ or CD8+ T cells sorted from blood, taken in a trial of the OX40 agonist ivuxolimab. CDR3: CASSLVGQTYEQYF. DNA for the CDR3: TGTGCCAGCAGCTTGGTCGGACAGACCTACGAGCAGTACTTC.